This TCR beta chain was retrieved from a study of blood T cell repertoires in COVID-19. The protocol was immunoSEQ multiplex PCR, while the TCRdb copy is restricted to in-frame clones and leaves out a portion. Seen here are approximately 130,000 clones, approximately 82% observed once, and the top ten hold 9.7%. CDR1 KGHDR and CDR2 SFDVKD come from the germline V gene. The trim removed 4 bases at V and 5 bases at J, leaving 6 bases unmatched. The CDR3 consists of 15 residues. The chain is built from TRBV24-1 and TRBJ2-3, with 9 bases fitting TRBD1. This sequence originates from a man aged 35 to 55 with active or convalescent COVID-19. The specimen sequenced was peripheral blood. CDR3 sequence: CATSEAGTGRDTQYF. CDR3 in DNA: TGTGCCACCAGTGAGGCCGGGACAGGGAGAGATACGCAGTATTTT.